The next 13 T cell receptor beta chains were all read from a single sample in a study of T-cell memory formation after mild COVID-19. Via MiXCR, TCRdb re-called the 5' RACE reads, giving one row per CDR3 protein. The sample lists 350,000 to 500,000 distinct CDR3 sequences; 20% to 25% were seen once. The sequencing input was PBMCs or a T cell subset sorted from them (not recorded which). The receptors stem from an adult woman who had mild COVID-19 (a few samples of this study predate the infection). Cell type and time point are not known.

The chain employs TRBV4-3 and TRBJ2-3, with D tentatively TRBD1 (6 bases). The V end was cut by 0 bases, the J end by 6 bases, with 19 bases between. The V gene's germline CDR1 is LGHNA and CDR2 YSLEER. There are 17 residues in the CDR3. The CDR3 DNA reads TGCGCCAGCAGCCAAGATTTAGGGGGAGCGGCCGTGGATACGCAGTATTTT. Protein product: CASSQDLGGAAVDTQYF.

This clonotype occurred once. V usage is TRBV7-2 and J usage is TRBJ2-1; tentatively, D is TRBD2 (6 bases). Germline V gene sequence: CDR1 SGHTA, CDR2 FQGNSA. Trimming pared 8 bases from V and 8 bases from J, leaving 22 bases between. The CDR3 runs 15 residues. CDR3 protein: CASGGWQATFDEQFF. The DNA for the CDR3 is TGTGCCAGCGGAGGGTGGCAGGCGACTTTTGATGAGCAGTTCTTC.

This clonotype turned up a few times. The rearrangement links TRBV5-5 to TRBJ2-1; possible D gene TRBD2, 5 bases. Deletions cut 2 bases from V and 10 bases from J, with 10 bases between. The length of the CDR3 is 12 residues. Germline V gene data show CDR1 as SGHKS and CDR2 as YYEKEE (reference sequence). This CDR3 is CASSLNSGEQFF. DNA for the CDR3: TGTGCCAGCAGCTTAAATTCGGGGGAGCAGTTCTTC.

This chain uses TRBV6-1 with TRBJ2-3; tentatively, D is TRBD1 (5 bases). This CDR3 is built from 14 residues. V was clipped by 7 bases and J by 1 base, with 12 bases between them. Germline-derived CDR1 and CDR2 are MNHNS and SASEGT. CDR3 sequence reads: CASMGRVGTDTQYF. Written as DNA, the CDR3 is TGTGCCAGCATGGGCAGGGTCGGCACAGATACGCAGTATTTT.

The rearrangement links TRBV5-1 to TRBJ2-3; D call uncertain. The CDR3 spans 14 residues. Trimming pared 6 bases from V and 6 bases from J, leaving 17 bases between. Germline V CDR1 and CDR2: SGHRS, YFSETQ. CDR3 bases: TGCGCCAGCACTCCGACCGTGGGCCCGGATACGCAGTATTTT. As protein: CASTPTVGPDTQYF.

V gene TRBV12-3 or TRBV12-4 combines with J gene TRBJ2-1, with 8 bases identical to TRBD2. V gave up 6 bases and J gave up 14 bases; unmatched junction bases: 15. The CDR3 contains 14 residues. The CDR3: CASSYRPQRERKFF. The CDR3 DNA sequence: TGTGCCAGCAGCTACCGGCCCCAGCGGGAGAGGAAGTTCTTC.

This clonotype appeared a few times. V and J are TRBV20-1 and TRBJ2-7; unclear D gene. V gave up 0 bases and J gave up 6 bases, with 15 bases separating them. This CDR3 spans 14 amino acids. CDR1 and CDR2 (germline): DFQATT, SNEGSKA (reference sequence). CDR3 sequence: CSARDPPRSSEQYF. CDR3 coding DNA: TGCAGTGCTAGAGATCCTCCCCGTAGCAGCGAGCAGTACTTC.

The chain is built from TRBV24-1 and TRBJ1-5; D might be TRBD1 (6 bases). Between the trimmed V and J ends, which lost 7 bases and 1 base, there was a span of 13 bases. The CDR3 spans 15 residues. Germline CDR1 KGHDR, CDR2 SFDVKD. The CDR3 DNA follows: TGTGCCACCAGCCCCACAGGGATGAGCAATCAGCCCCAGCATTTT. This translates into CATSPTGMSNQPQHF.

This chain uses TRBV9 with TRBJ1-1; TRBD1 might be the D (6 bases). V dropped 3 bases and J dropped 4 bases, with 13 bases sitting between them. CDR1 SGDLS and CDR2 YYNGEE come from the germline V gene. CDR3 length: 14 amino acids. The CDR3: CASSALQGSTEAFF. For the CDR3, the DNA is TGTGCCAGCAGCGCCTTACAGGGATCCACTGAAGCTTTCTTT.

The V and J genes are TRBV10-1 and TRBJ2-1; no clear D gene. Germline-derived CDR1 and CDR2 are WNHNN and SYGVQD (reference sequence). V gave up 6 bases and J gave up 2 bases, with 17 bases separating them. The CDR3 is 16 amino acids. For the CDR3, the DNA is TGCGCCAGCAGCCCTGAACCCTTACACCCCTACAATGAGCAGTTCTTC. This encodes CASSPEPLHPYNEQFF.

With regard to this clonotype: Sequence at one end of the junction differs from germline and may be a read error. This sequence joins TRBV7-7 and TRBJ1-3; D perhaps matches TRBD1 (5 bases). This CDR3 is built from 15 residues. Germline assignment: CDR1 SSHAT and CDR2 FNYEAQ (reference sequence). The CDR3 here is CASSPGPTSGNTIYF. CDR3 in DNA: TGTGCTAGCAGCCCGGGACCAACCTCTGGAAACACCATATATTTT.

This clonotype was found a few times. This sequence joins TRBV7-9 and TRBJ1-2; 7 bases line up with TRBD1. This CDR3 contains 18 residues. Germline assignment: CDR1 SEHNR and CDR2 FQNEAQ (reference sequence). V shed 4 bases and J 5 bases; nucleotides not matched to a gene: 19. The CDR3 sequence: CASSSHLGTEKRAYGYTF. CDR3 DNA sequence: TGTGCCAGCAGCTCACACCTCGGGACAGAGAAGAGGGCGTATGGCTACACCTTC.

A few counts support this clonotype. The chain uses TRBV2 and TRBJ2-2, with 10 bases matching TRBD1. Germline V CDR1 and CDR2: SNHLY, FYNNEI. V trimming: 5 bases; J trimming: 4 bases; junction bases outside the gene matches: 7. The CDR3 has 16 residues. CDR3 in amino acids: CASSTPGTGVTGELFF. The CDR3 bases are TGTGCCAGCAGTACTCCCGGGACAGGGGTCACCGGGGAGCTGTTTTTT. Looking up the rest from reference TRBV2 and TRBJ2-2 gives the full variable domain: EPEVTQTPSHQVTQMGQEVILRCVPISNHLYFYWYRQILGQKVEFLVSFYNNEISEKSEIFDDQFSVERPDGSNFTLKIRSTKLEDSAMYFCASSTPGTGVTGELFFGEGSRLTVL.